These T cell receptor beta chains were read from a single sample in a study of human T cells and chemical hapten exposure. In TCRdb, the RACE reads were re-called with MiXCR into one record per CDR3 protein. The sample holds about 34,000 distinct CDR3 sequences, about a tenth seen once. The starting material was whole blood, obtained in connection with sensitization to the hapten diphenylcyclopropenone (DPC). All receptors come from a man aged 45-65 years with alopecia areata. Some clones in this sample may be carry-over from other donors' samples. CDR3s include the opening cysteine and the closing phenylalanine or tryptophan. D genes are given only for firm matches. For some rows the clone size is stated as once, few or many, or as a class when expanded; others skip it.

V gene,D gene,CDR3 length,clone size,J gene,CDR3 DNA,CDR3 protein
TRBV30,TRBD1,17,many,TRBJ1-1,TGTGCCTGGAGTGCCCCCCGGGACAGGGGCTTGGGCACTGAAGCTTTCTTT,CAWSAPRDRGLGTEAFF
TRBV28,NA,17,few,TRBJ2-3,TGTGCCAGCAGTTCCTTAGCCCGGGGTTCTGGCACAGATACGCAGTATTTT,CASSSLARGSGTDTQYF
TRBV11-2,NA,11,few,TRBJ1-3,TGTGCCAGCAGTTCAGGGGCCACCATATATTTT,CASSSGATIYF
TRBV12-3/TRBV12-4,NA,12,many,TRBJ2-7,TGTGCCAGCAGTACCGACAGCTACGAGCAGTACTTC,CASSTDSYEQYF
TRBV4-1,TRBD2,16,many,TRBJ2-5,TGCGCCAGCAGCCAAGAACTAGCGGGGGTCCAAGAGACCCAGTACTTC,CASSQELAGVQETQYF
TRBV11-3,TRBD2,15,many,TRBJ2-1,TGTGCCAGCAGCAATGGGGGGGTAGGTCTCGATGAGCAGTTCTTC,CASSNGGVGLDEQFF
TRBV4-3,TRBD1,18,many,TRBJ1-5,TGCGCCAGCAGCCAAGATCCACAGGGGTCGGGAAGCAATCAGCCCCAGCATTTT,CASSQDPQGSGSNQPQHF
TRBV30,TRBD2,15,many,TRBJ2-3,TGTGCCTGGAGTTGGCCGGGAGGAGCTTCAGATACGCAGTATTTT,CAWSWPGGASDTQYF
TRBV7-2,TRBD2,14,NA,TRBJ2-7,TGTGCCAGCACCGCGACTAGCGGGGTAGGCGAGCAGTACTTC,CASTATSGVGEQYF
TRBV5-1,TRBD2,14,many,TRBJ2-7,TGCGCCAGCAGCTTGGTGTTAGCGGGAGACGAGCAGTACTTC,CASSLVLAGDEQYF
TRBV20-1,NA,13,many,TRBJ1-2,TGCAGTGCTAGCGTCGGGACTAACTATGGCTACACCTTC,CSASVGTNYGYTF
TRBV15,NA,11,NA,TRBJ2-5,TGTGCCACTAGACAGCGAGAGACCCAGTACTTC,CATRQRETQYF
TRBV30,NA,12,many,TRBJ1-2,TGTGCCTGGAGCCCGTTTAGGTCTGGCTACACCTTC,CAWSPFRSGYTF
TRBV7-9,TRBD1,15,NA,TRBJ1-5,TGTGCCAGCAGCTGGGGACAGGGAAGCAATCAGCCCCAGCATTTT,CASSWGQGSNQPQHF
TRBV29-1,TRBD2,14,few,TRBJ2-3,TGCAGCACCGGGACTAGCGGGACAACAGATACGCAGTATTTT,CSTGTSGTTDTQYF
TRBV7-2,TRBD1,15,many,TRBJ1-4,TGTGCCAGCAGCGCCGGGACAGCAACTAATGAAAAACTGTTTTTT,CASSAGTATNEKLFF
TRBV6-2/TRBV6-3,NA,10,few,TRBJ2-2,TGTGCCAGCAGTTTCGTGGAGCTGTTTTTT,CASSFVELFF
TRBV7-2,NA,14,many,TRBJ1-1,TGTGCCAGCAGCTTTTGGGGGGAGAACACTGAAGCTTTCTTT,CASSFWGENTEAFF
TRBV6-2/TRBV6-3,NA,14,many,TRBJ2-1,TGTGCCAGCAGTTATGGTGGGAGTGTGAATGAGCAGTTCTTC,CASSYGGSVNEQFF
TRBV29-1,NA,12,NA,TRBJ2-1,TGCAGCGTTGAAGGCCAGTACAATGAGCAGTTCTTC,CSVEGQYNEQFF
TRBV28,TRBD2,14,NA,TRBJ2-5,TGTGCCAGCACCTCCTGGCTAGCGGGAGAGACCCAGTACTTC,CASTSWLAGETQYF
TRBV6-4,NA,15,many,TRBJ2-3,TGTGCCAGCAGTGACTTGGGGGCCGGCGGAGGTACGCAGTATTTT,CASSDLGAGGGTQYF
TRBV29-1,TRBD1,13,NA,TRBJ1-4,TGCAGCGCAAGGGGGCCAACTAATGAAAAACTGTTTTTT,CSARGPTNEKLFF
TRBV29-1,NA,12,NA,TRBJ2-5,TGCAGCGTTGGCGGATACCAAGAGACCCAGTACTTC,CSVGGYQETQYF
TRBV2,TRBD1,15,NA,TRBJ1-5,TGTGCCAGCAGTGAAGTACAGGGGACATATAGGCCCCAGCATTTT,CASSEVQGTYRPQHF
TRBV29-1,NA,13,NA,TRBJ2-7,TGCAGCGTTGTGCGGGACACAACCTACGAGCAGTACTTC,CSVVRDTTYEQYF
TRBV28,NA,14,many,TRBJ1-5,TGTGCCACCACGAAGGGGGGAAGCAATCAGCCCCAGCATTTT,CATTKGGSNQPQHF
TRBV7-2,NA,14,few,TRBJ1-4,TGTGCCAGCAGCTTGGGGGGCGCCGGAGAAAAACTGTTTTTT,CASSLGGAGEKLFF
TRBV7-7,TRBD1,16,NA,TRBJ2-3,TGTGCCAGCAGCATCGGGACAGGGGCTAGCACAGATACGCAGTATTTT,CASSIGTGASTDTQYF
TRBV6-2/TRBV6-3,TRBD2,16,many,TRBJ2-3,TGTGCCAGCAGTTTCCTAGCGGGTCCCTTCACAGATACGCAGTATTTT,CASSFLAGPFTDTQYF
TRBV6-1,NA,14,many,TRBJ1-1,TGTGCCAGCAGTGAAAGGCAGGAAGGCGCTGAAGCTTTCTTT,CASSERQEGAEAFF
TRBV20-1,NA,12,NA,TRBJ1-2,TGCAGTGCTAGTTGGGGGATCTATGGCTACACCTTC,CSASWGIYGYTF
TRBV11-2,TRBD2,17,many,TRBJ2-5,TGTGCCAGCAGCTTGGCCGGGGGACTAGCGGGAGGAGAGACCCAGTACTTC,CASSLAGGLAGGETQYF
TRBV7-9,NA,13,many,TRBJ2-7,TGTGCCAGCAGCGTATCGACTTACGGGGAGCAGTACTTC,CASSVSTYGEQYF
TRBV3-1,NA,14,few,TRBJ1-1,TGTGCCAGCAGCCAAGCCAGGGTGAACACTGAAGCTTTCTTT,CASSQARVNTEAFF
TRBV29-1,NA,13,NA,TRBJ2-7,TGCAGCGTTGAAGTGTTCAGGGCCCACGAGCAGTACTTC,CSVEVFRAHEQYF
TRBV10-1,NA,13,NA,TRBJ1-5,TGCGCCAGCAGTGAGACCAGCAATCAGCCCCAGCATTTT,CASSETSNQPQHF
TRBV10-2,NA,13,few,TRBJ2-2,TGCGCCAGCAGACCGAGGGCGGCCGGGGAGCTGTTTTTT,CASRPRAAGELFF
TRBV5-1,NA,16,many,TRBJ1-3,TGCGCCAGCAGCTTGGGGGGCGTAGCCTCTGGAAACACCATATATTTT,CASSLGGVASGNTIYF
TRBV7-8,NA,13,NA,TRBJ2-1,TGTGCCAGCAGCCAAACAGGGAACAATGAGCAGTTCTTC,CASSQTGNNEQFF
TRBV20-1,NA,13,many,TRBJ1-3,TGCAGTGCTAGTTCCCCCTCTGGAAACACCATATATTTT,CSASSPSGNTIYF
TRBV29-1,TRBD1,14,NA,TRBJ1-6,TGCAGCGTTACTGACAGGGACCTCAATTCACCCCTCCACTTT,CSVTDRDLNSPLHF
TRBV2,NA,14,many,TRBJ2-1,TGTGCCAGCAGTGAACTGGAGAACAACAATGAGCAGTTCTTC,CASSELENNNEQFF
TRBV10-2,NA,15,many,TRBJ1-5,TGCGCCAGCAGTGATTCCGGGGGCTTTGATCAGCCCCAGCATTTT,CASSDSGGFDQPQHF
TRBV5-1,NA,13,NA,TRBJ2-5,TGCGCCAGCAGCTTGTTTGTTTTCGAGACCCAGTACTTC,CASSLFVFETQYF
TRBV6-2/TRBV6-3,NA,15,many,TRBJ2-2,TGTGCCAGCAAAGACTTGGGACTTACCACCGGGGAGCTGTTTTTT,CASKDLGLTTGELFF
TRBV18,TRBD2,16,few,TRBJ2-2,TGTGCCAGCTCACCAGGCCTAGCGGAGAACACCGGGGAGCTGTTTTTT,CASSPGLAENTGELFF
TRBV7-2,NA,13,many,TRBJ2-5,TGTGCCAGCAGCTTAGTAGGCCAAGAGACCCAGTACTTC,CASSLVGQETQYF
TRBV5-6,NA,14,many,TRBJ2-2,TGTGCCAGCAGCTTGGGTCAAGGGACCGGGGAGCTGTTTTTT,CASSLGQGTGELFF
TRBV20-1,NA,17,NA,TRBJ2-3,TGCAGTGCTAGAGATGCCCCGAGGCCGCCCTCCACAGATACGCAGTATTTT,CSARDAPRPPSTDTQYF
TRBV5-1,NA,14,NA,TRBJ1-1,TGCGCCAGCAGCTTTGAGGCTCTGAACACTGAAGCTTTCTTT,CASSFEALNTEAFF
TRBV6-5,TRBD1,16,many,TRBJ2-7,TGTGCCAGCAGTTCTCCTGTCCCGGGACAGGGGTACGAGCAGTACTTC,CASSSPVPGQGYEQYF
TRBV28,NA,16,many,TRBJ2-1,TGTGCCAGCAGTTTTACCCACCAGGGTCAGCACAATGAGCAGTTCTTC,CASSFTHQGQHNEQFF